This TCR beta chain is drawn from a study of T cell responses to AZD1222 COVID-19 vaccine. Per the germline V gene, CDR1 is SGHDN and CDR2 is FVKESK. With 5 bases removed from V and 0 bases from J, the gap between germline ends came to 7 bases. The CDR3 totals 13 residues. Sequencing was performed with immunoSEQ multiplex PCR; in TCRdb, only in-frame clones are kept and a portion is missing. Of 95,000 to 150,000 clones listed, roughly 93% are singletons. The chain employs TRBV14 and TRBJ1-1; D might be TRBD1 (5 bases). This TCR was sampled from an adult in good health. Sequencing was performed on peripheral blood, taken on day 0 of AZD1222 vaccination. Written as DNA, the CDR3 is TGTGCCAGCAGCAAACAGGTGAACACTGAAGCTTTCTTT. Protein product: CASSKQVNTEAFF.